The 15 T cell receptor beta chains below all came from one sample that was sequenced in a study of cytomegalovirus exposure and HLA in healthy donors. The PCR used 60 Vbeta and 13 Jbeta primers. Using immunoSEQ multiplex PCR, the repertoire was profiled, and TCRdb retains in-frame clones only, with some absent. The table includes roughly 200,000 clones, approximately 85% detected once. Sequenced input: PBMCs. The receptor source for this set is a woman aged 45 to 65 in good health and CMV-seronegative.

The sample holds a few counts of this clone. The V gene is TRBV7-2, the J gene TRBJ1-5, with D possibly being TRBD1 (5 bases). Trimming took off 11 bases at V and 0 bases at J, with 11 bases between the two ends. Germline V lookup: CDR1 SGHTA, CDR2 FQGNSA. The CDR3 contains 13 residues. In DNA, the CDR3 is TGTGCCTCGACAGTTTATAGCAATCAGCCCCAGCATTTT. As protein: CASTVYSNQPQHF.

The V and J genes are TRBV28 and TRBJ1-6, with D tentatively TRBD1 (6 bases). V lost 5 bases, J lost 5 bases, and 16 bases lay in between. This CDR3 comprises 16 residues. Germline lookup yields CDR1 MDHEN and CDR2 SYDVKM. CDR3 DNA: TGTGCCAGCAGTGACCCCGGGGACACACATAATTCACCCCTCCACTTT. This encodes CASSDPGDTHNSPLHF.

In its sample, this clone was seen once. The rearrangement uses TRBV7-9 and TRBJ2-1; D is uncertain. Germline values: CDR1 SEHNR, CDR2 FQNEAQ (reference sequence). Trimming removed 2 bases from V and 7 bases from J, with 12 bases in between. This CDR3 is built from 14 residues. The CDR3 here is CASSLTAGLNEQFF. As DNA, the CDR3 is TGTGCCAGCAGCTTAACGGCAGGCCTGAATGAGCAGTTCTTC.

V gene TRBV9 combines with J gene TRBJ2-7, with TRBD2 matching 12 bases. The CDR3 runs 16 residues. Germline V gene data show CDR1 as SGDLS and CDR2 as YYNGEE. Trimming cost V 6 bases and J 2 bases; bases outside gene matches: 9. CDR3 coding DNA: TGTGCCAGCACCCACCCGACTAGCGGGAGACCCTACGAGCAGTACTTC. Its protein product is CASTHPTSGRPYEQYF. Full variable domain (rest looked up from reference TRBV9 and TRBJ2-7): DSGVTQTPKHLITATGQRVTLRCSPRSGDLSVYWYQQSLDQGLQFLIQYYNGEERAKGNILERFSAQQFPDLHSELNLSSLELGDSALYFCASTHPTSGRPYEQYFGPGTRLTVT.

This clone was recorded once. The rearrangement joins TRBV28 to TRBJ1-2, with a possible D match to TRBD1 (6 bases). Looked up from germline, CDR1 is MDHEN and CDR2 is SYDVKM. V was trimmed by 6 bases and J by 7 bases, leaving 15 bases between them. This CDR3 region has 13 residues. The CDR3, as DNA: TGTGCCAGCAGGTCGCCAGGGGCCATTGGCTACACCTTC. It translates to CASRSPGAIGYTF.

This sequence joins TRBV6-1 and TRBJ2-1; TRBD1 might be the D (6 bases). The germline V gene encodes CDR1 MNHNS and CDR2 SASEGT. V dropped 6 bases and J dropped 3 bases, with 15 bases sitting between them. This CDR3 has 15 residues. CDR3 in DNA: TGTGCCAGCAGCTTAGGGGGACGGGTCTACAATGAGCAGTTCTTC. Protein: CASSLGGRVYNEQFF.

The chain carries TRBV2 and TRBJ2-3; 7 nucleotides line up with TRBD2. The germline gives CDR1 SNHLY, CDR2 FYNNEI. The trim removed 4 bases at V and 0 bases at J, leaving 7 bases unmatched. The length of the CDR3 is 16 residues. The CDR3 nucleotides are TGTGCCAGCAGTGGTGGTAGCGGGCCTAGCACAGATACGCAGTATTTT. This encodes CASSGGSGPSTDTQYF.

This sequence joins TRBV5-4 and TRBJ2-3; 7 positions agree with TRBD1. The germline gives CDR1 SGHNT, CDR2 YYREEE (reference sequence). V lost 3 bases to trimming and J lost 1 base; unmatched junction nucleotides: 8. This CDR3 spans 16 amino acids. CDR3 nucleotides: TGTGCCAGCAGCTCCGGGACAGTCTCTGGCACAGATACGCAGTATTTT. Translation: CASSSGTVSGTDTQYF. Complete variable domain (other parts from reference TRBV5-4 and TRBJ2-3): ETGVTQSPTHLIKTRGQQVTLRCSSQSGHNTVSWYQQALGQGPQFIFQYYREEENGRGNFPPRFSGLQFPNYSSELNVNALELDDSALYLCASSSGTVSGTDTQYFGPGTRLTVL.

This chain connects TRBV7-2 to TRBJ1-1; 7 bases align to TRBD1. The CDR3 has 15 residues. The germline V gene has CDR1 SGHTA and CDR2 FQGNSA. Trimming took 6 bases from V and 0 from J; bases not matched to a gene: 7. The CDR3 here is CASRSGQTMNTEAFF. The CDR3 DNA is TGTGCCAGCAGATCGGGACAGACCATGAACACTGAAGCTTTCTTT.

The gene calls are TRBV28 and TRBJ2-7; tentatively, D is TRBD1 (6 bases). CDR3 length: 11 amino acids. Germline V lookup: CDR1 MDHEN, CDR2 SYDVKM. The germline V and J ends were trimmed by 7 bases and 7 bases, with 11 bases remaining between them. The DNA for the CDR3 is TGTGCCAGCACACAGGGCTTTGAGCAGTACTTC. Its protein is CASTQGFEQYF.

The chain employs TRBV30 and TRBJ1-2, with TRBD1 matching 8 bases. Per germline, CDR1 GTSNPN and CDR2 SVGIG (reference sequence). Germline trimming cut 0 bases from V and 2 bases from J; bases unmatched to any gene: 8. This CDR3 is 16 amino acids long. CDR3 protein: CAWSVKGTGRNYGYTF. As DNA, the CDR3 is TGTGCCTGGAGTGTAAAGGGGACAGGCCGGAACTATGGCTACACCTTC.

V gene TRBV7-2 combines with J gene TRBJ2-5; 14 bases agree with TRBD2. The last part of the DNA fits TRBJ2-7 better; the J call may be wrong. From germline, CDR1 is SGHTA and CDR2 FQGNSA. The CDR3 is made up of 15 amino acids. The CDR3, as DNA: TGTGCCAGCAGCTTAGCGGGACTAGCGGGAGACGAGCAGTACTTC. It encodes CASSLAGLAGDEQYF.

This clone was counted a few times. The chain is built from TRBV28 and TRBJ1-1; D not certain. V gave up 2 bases and J gave up 0 bases, with 7 bases separating them. The CDR3 is 14 residues long. CDR1 and CDR2 from the germline V gene are MDHEN and SYDVKM. The CDR3 is CASSLGRVNTEAFF. DNA of the CDR3: TGTGCCAGCAGTTTAGGGAGGGTGAACACTGAAGCTTTCTTT.

The table lists this clone with a few counts. The rearrangement joins TRBV28 to TRBJ2-7, with 11 bases that match TRBD1. Germline V gene sequence: CDR1 MDHEN, CDR2 SYDVKM. The ends lost 6 bases at V and 3 bases at J; junction bases unmatched: 7. This CDR3 region has 15 residues. CDR3 in DNA: TGTGCCAGCAGCTTGGTGGGACAGGGGGGCTACGAGCAGTACTTC. This encodes CASSLVGQGGYEQYF. Drawing the rest from reference TRBV28 and TRBJ2-7, the complete variable domain is DVKVTQSSRYLVKRTGEKVFLECVQDMDHENMFWYRQDPGLGLRLIYFSYDVKMKEKGDIPEGYSVSREKKERFSLILESASTNQTSMYLCASSLVGQGGYEQYFGPGTRLTVT.

This clone was recorded once. The rearrangement joins TRBV6-1 to TRBJ2-5, with D possibly being TRBD2 (7 bases). This CDR3 has 15 amino acids. Between the trimmed V and J ends, which lost 8 bases and 0 bases, there was a span of 16 bases. The germline CDR1 and CDR2 sequences are MNHNS and SASEGT. The CDR3 nucleotides read TGTGCCAGCGGACTTTGGCGGGGGCACCAAGAGACCCAGTACTTC. This gives the protein CASGLWRGHQETQYF.